This is a list of T cell receptor beta chains from one sample in a study of preoperative IRX-2 immunotherapy in early breast cancer. Sequencing was performed with immunoSEQ multiplex PCR; in TCRdb, only in-frame clones are kept and a portion is missing. The sample lists around 34,000 clones, around 83% seen once, with about 2.7% in the top ten. This specimen consisted of lymph node tissue, obtained from a patient treated with IRX-2 immunotherapy. These receptors all stem from a human donor with breast cancer. Both conserved end residues are part of each CDR3. D genes are given only for firm matches. For some rows the clone size is stated as once, few or many, or as a class when expanded; others skip it.

j_call cdr3_length d_call clone_size v_call cdr3_aa cdr3_nt
TRBJ1-1 14 NA NA TRBV15 CATSRGQRDTEAFF TGTGCCACCAGCAGAGGACAGCGAGACACTGAAGCTTTCTTT
TRBJ2-5 17 NA NA TRBV19 CASSTLVGVGSEETQYF TGTGCCAGTAGTACCCTAGTGGGGGTGGGGTCCGAAGAGACCCAGTACTTC
TRBJ2-7 14 NA NA TRBV28 CASSAGTASYEQYF TGTGCCAGCAGTGCCGGGACTGCCTCCTACGAGCAGTACTTC
TRBJ1-5 13 TRBD1 NA TRBV19 CASSMDRVQPQHF TGTGCCAGTAGTATGGACAGGGTTCAGCCCCAGCATTTT
TRBJ1-1 16 NA NA TRBV28 CASSLLSRPGNTEAFF TGTGCCAGCAGTTTATTGTCTAGGCCTGGGAACACTGAAGCTTTCTTT
TRBJ2-7 14 TRBD1 NA TRBV6-8 CASRTGTGDYEQYF TGTGCCAGCAGAACGGGGACAGGGGACTACGAGCAGTACTTC
TRBJ2-1 14 TRBD2 NA TRBV28 CASITAGDVNEQFF TGTGCCAGCATTACGGCGGGGGACGTAAATGAGCAGTTCTTC
TRBJ2-1 20 TRBD2 NA TRBV23-1 CASSQSPGLAGAEPSDEQFF TGCGCCAGCAGTCAAAGTCCCGGACTAGCGGGAGCGGAACCGAGCGATGAGCAGTTCTTC
TRBJ1-4 15 NA NA TRBV6-4 CASSYSASGNEKLFF TGTGCCAGCAGTTACTCGGCGAGTGGTAATGAAAAACTGTTTTTT
TRBJ2-5 14 NA NA TRBV11-3 CASSSPRTQETQYF TGTGCCAGCAGTTCCCCACGGACCCAAGAGACCCAGTACTTC
TRBJ1-2 14 NA NA TRBV28 CASSPPSPYYGYTF TGTGCCAGCAGTCCCCCATCCCCTTACTATGGCTACACCTTC
TRBJ2-7 14 TRBD1 NA TRBV7-6 CASSPPGTGLEQYF TGTGCCAGCAGCCCGCCTGGGACAGGTCTCGAGCAGTACTTC
TRBJ1-1 15 TRBD1 NA TRBV11-3 CASSLEVRGYTEAFF TGTGCCAGCAGCTTAGAAGTCAGGGGGTATACTGAAGCTTTCTTT
TRBJ2-7 16 TRBD1 NA TRBV6-8 CASGRPRTGHSYEQYF TGTGCCAGCGGAAGACCACGGACAGGGCACTCCTACGAGCAGTACTTC
TRBJ1-2 14 NA NA TRBV18 CASSPRPGSDGYTF TGTGCCAGCTCACCTAGGCCAGGGAGTGATGGCTACACCTTC
TRBJ2-7 14 NA NA TRBV29-1 CSVDLGRSSYEQYF TGCAGCGTTGACCTGGGCCGAAGCTCCTACGAGCAGTACTTC
TRBJ2-5 16 NA NA TRBV15 CATSRDSEFGGETQYF TGTGCCACCAGCAGAGATTCGGAGTTTGGCGGGGAGACCCAGTACTTC
TRBJ2-7 16 TRBD1 NA TRBV18 CASSQRQGRSSYEQYF TGTGCCAGCTCACAACGACAGGGTAGGAGCTCCTACGAGCAGTACTTC
TRBJ1-2 12 TRBD1 NA TRBV6-8 CASSQADRAYTF TGTGCCAGCAGTCAAGCCGACAGGGCCTACACCTTC
TRBJ1-5 15 NA NA TRBV28 CASSLRGNSNQPQHF TGTGCCAGCAGTTTACGAGGTAATAGCAATCAGCCCCAGCATTTT
TRBJ2-1 16 NA few TRBV15 CATSRDRGGRWHEQFF TGTGCCACCAGCAGAGATCGCGGAGGCAGGTGGCATGAGCAGTTCTTC
TRBJ1-4 14 TRBD1 NA TRBV10-3 CAISEGQGGEKLFF TGTGCCATCAGTGAAGGACAGGGCGGTGAAAAACTGTTTTTT
TRBJ1-4 14 NA few TRBV19 CASSFPGNGEKLFF TGTGCCAGTAGTTTTCCGGGAAATGGGGAAAAACTGTTTTTT
TRBJ2-7 15 TRBD1 NA TRBV6-7 CASSYWTGRNYEQYF TGTGCCAGCAGTTACTGGACAGGTAGAAACTACGAGCAGTACTTC
TRBJ2-7 13 NA NA TRBV6-8 CASSYLGAHEQYF TGTGCCAGCAGTTACTTGGGGGCCCACGAGCAGTACTTC
TRBJ2-3 15 TRBD2 NA TRBV29-1 CSVEIPSGRLDTQYF TGCAGCGTTGAAATCCCTAGCGGGAGATTAGATACGCAGTATTTT
TRBJ2-7 16 TRBD2 NA TRBV18 CASSPLGTSSMYEQYF TGTGCCAGCTCACCGCTCGGGACTAGTAGCATGTACGAGCAGTACTTC
TRBJ1-2 14 NA NA TRBV28 CASSFAGNNYGYTF TGTGCCAGCAGTTTTGCAGGGAATAACTATGGCTACACCTTC
TRBJ2-2 18 NA NA TRBV11-3 CASSFLWGARSGTGELFF TGTGCCAGCAGCTTTCTATGGGGCGCCCGGAGTGGCACCGGGGAGCTGTTTTTT
TRBJ1-2 12 NA NA TRBV6-8 CASSPQGYGYTF TGTGCCAGCAGTCCACAGGGATATGGCTACACCTTC
TRBJ2-1 15 NA NA TRBV4-3 CASSSLGLLGNEQFF TGCGCCAGCAGCTCTTTGGGCCTCTTGGGAAATGAGCAGTTCTTC
TRBJ1-5 13 NA NA TRBV30 CAWSLPGHQPQHF TGTGCCTGGAGTCTACCGGGACACCAGCCCCAGCATTTT
TRBJ2-7 15 NA NA TRBV19 CASSLAGGSSYEQYF TGTGCCAGTAGTTTGGCCGGAGGGAGCTCCTACGAGCAGTACTTC
TRBJ2-5 16 TRBD2 NA TRBV10-2 CASRPGTSGIQETQYF TGCGCCAGTAGACCGGGGACTAGCGGAATCCAAGAGACCCAGTACTTC
TRBJ1-2 15 TRBD1 NA TRBV28 CASRRVDRFAYGYTF TGTGCCAGCAGGAGAGTGGACAGGTTCGCCTATGGCTACACCTTC
TRBJ2-7 14 NA NA TRBV23-1 CASSPAGEVKEQYF TGCGCCAGCAGTCCGGCCGGGGAGGTTAAGGAGCAGTACTTC
TRBJ1-6 17 NA NA TRBV28 CASSSRREFSYNSPLHF TGTGCCAGCAGTTCCCGTCGGGAATTCTCCTATAATTCACCCCTCCACTTT
TRBJ2-7 14 NA NA TRBV18 CASSPGQGYYEQYF TGTGCCAGCTCACCGGGGCAGGGATACTACGAGCAGTACTTC
TRBJ2-2 15 TRBD1 NA TRBV6-8 CAISMDRGNTGELFF TGTGCCATCAGTATGGACAGGGGAAACACCGGGGAGCTGTTTTTT
TRBJ2-7 14 TRBD2 NA TRBV5-1 CASSPQRDSYEQYF TGCGCCAGCAGCCCTCAGCGGGACTCCTACGAGCAGTACTTC
TRBJ1-5 17 NA NA TRBV28 CASSRQQGGFSNQPQHF TGTGCCAGCAGTCGACAGCAGGGCGGGTTCAGCAATCAGCCCCAGCATTTT
TRBJ1-4 16 TRBD1 NA TRBV30 CAWSVRQGLANEKLFF TGTGCCTGGAGTGTGAGACAGGGGTTGGCTAATGAAAAACTGTTTTTT
TRBJ1-6 15 TRBD1 once TRBV5-1 CASSATGTGDSPLHF TGCGCCAGCAGCGCAACCGGGACAGGGGATTCACCCCTCCACTTT
TRBJ2-5 14 NA once TRBV5-1 CASSVATTQETQYF TGCGCCAGCAGCGTCGCGACGACGCAAGAGACCCAGTACTTC
TRBJ1-2 14 NA NA TRBV6-8 CASSYPFSRYGYTF TGTGCCAGCAGTTACCCATTCAGTAGATATGGCTACACCTTC
TRBJ2-2 16 NA NA TRBV5-1 CASSLAVRVGAGELFF TGCGCCAGCAGCTTGGCCGTCAGGGTGGGGGCCGGGGAGCTGTTTTTT
TRBJ2-5 15 NA NA TRBV15 CATSREGGLQETQYF TGTGCCACCAGCAGAGAGGGGGGACTGCAAGAGACCCAGTACTTC
TRBJ2-3 12 NA NA TRBV28 CASTPRTDTQYF TGTGCCAGCACCCCCCGCACAGATACGCAGTATTTT
TRBJ2-7 13 NA few TRBV14 CASSQEGVGEQYF TGTGCCAGCAGCCAAGAGGGGGTTGGCGAGCAGTACTTC
TRBJ2-7 14 NA NA TRBV19 CASSIAVLGYEQYF TGTGCCAGTAGTATAGCGGTTTTAGGGTACGAGCAGTACTTC
TRBJ2-1 17 TRBD2 NA TRBV11-3 CASSFYPAGGPVNEQFF TGTGCCAGCAGCTTCTATCCAGCGGGAGGGCCGGTGAATGAGCAGTTCTTC
TRBJ1-6 15 NA NA TRBV6-8 CASSSAGAGNSPLHF TGTGCCAGCAGTTCAGCAGGGGCCGGGAATTCACCCCTCCACTTT
TRBJ2-3 17 NA NA TRBV4-1 CASSQAPRGFGTDTQYF TGCGCCAGCAGCCAAGCCCCTCGGGGGTTCGGCACAGATACGCAGTATTTT
TRBJ1-2 13 TRBD1 NA TRBV30 CAWSEDRDYGYTF TGTGCCTGGAGCGAGGACAGGGACTATGGCTACACCTTC